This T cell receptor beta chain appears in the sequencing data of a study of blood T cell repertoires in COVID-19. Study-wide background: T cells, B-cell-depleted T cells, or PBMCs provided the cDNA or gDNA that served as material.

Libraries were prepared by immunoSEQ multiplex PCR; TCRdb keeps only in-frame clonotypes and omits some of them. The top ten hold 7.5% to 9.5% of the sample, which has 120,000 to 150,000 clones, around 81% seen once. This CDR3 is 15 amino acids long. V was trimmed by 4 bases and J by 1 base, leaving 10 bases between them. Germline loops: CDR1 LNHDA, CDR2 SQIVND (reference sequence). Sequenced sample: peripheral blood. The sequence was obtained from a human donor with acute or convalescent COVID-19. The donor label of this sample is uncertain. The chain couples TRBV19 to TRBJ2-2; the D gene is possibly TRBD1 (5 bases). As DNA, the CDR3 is TGTGCCAGTAGTACGCAGGGTGGGAACACCGGGGAGCTGTTTTTT. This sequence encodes CASSTQGGNTGELFF. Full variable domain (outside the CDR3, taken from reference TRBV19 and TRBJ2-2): DGGITQSPKYLFRKEGQNVTLSCEQNLNHDAMYWYRQDPGQGLRLIYYSQIVNDFQKGDIAEGYSVSREKKESFPLTVTSAQKNPTAFYLCASSTQGGNTGELFFGEGSRLTVL.